The subject of this entry is one T cell receptor (beta chain). Its target is unknown. The data originate from a study of vaccination effects on CD4 cells after COVID-19. Between days 10 and 11 of culture, CD4+ T cells were separated out. Each participant was administered two doses of either the BNT162b2 or the mRNA-1273 vaccine. V shed 3 bases and J shed 2 bases, with 8 bases lying between them. The CDR3 is 14 residues long. Germline assignment: CDR1 LNHDA and CDR2 SQIVND (reference sequence). TCRdb's table, derived via immunoSEQ multiplex PCR, lists solely in-frame clones and lacks some. The sample consists of about 66,000 clones, approximately 79% of them appearing once.

The sequence came from a human donor who received a COVID-19 vaccine. The chain recombines TRBV19 with TRBJ1-3; no clear D gene. The sequencing used CD4+ T cells from PBMCs cultured without peptide, collected after COVID-19 vaccination. The CDR3 loop is CASSMMGTGNTIYF. CDR3 nucleotide sequence: TGTGCCAGTAGTATGATGGGAACTGGAAACACCATATATTTT.